Following are 24 T cell receptor beta chains from one sample sequenced in a study of blood T cell repertoires in COVID-19. Sequencing was performed with immunoSEQ multiplex PCR; in TCRdb, only in-frame clones are kept and a portion is missing. The sample holds approximately 170,000 clones, about 85% seen once. The sample consisted of peripheral blood. These receptors were collected from an older man with COVID-19, enrolled during active disease.

V is TRBV7-2 and J is TRBJ1-6; 10 bases agree with TRBD1. Germline CDR1 SGHTA, CDR2 FQGNSA. The CDR3 is 12 residues long. Unmatched junction bases numbered 3, after V lost 10 bases and J lost 9 bases. The chain's CDR3 is CATRDRGSPLHF. The CDR3 nucleotides are TGTGCCACCCGGGACAGGGGTTCACCCCTCCACTTT.

V gene TRBV3-1 (or the pseudogene TRBV3-2) combines with J gene TRBJ2-7, with D unresolved. Trimming left V 4 bases short and J 4 bases short, with 14 bases between. This CDR3 has 14 amino acids. Germline V gene data show CDR1 as LGHDT and CDR2 as YNNKEL (reference sequence). The CDR3 loop reads CASSPYPRGYEQYF. As DNA, the CDR3 is TGTGCCAGCAGCCCCTACCCCCGCGGTTACGAGCAGTACTTC.

The rearrangement links TRBV9 to TRBJ2-5; 10 bases are shared with TRBD1. The CDR3 is 15 residues long. V gave up 0 bases and J gave up 6 bases; unmatched junction bases: 5. Germline V gene lookup returns CDR1 SGDLS and CDR2 YYNGEE. CDR3 nucleotide sequence: TGTGCCAGCAGCGTAGCGGGACAGGGGAAACAGACCCAGTACTTC. Encoded protein: CASSVAGQGKQTQYF.

This CDR3 reads CASSDGDKPYEQYF. CDR3 coding DNA: TGTGCCAGCAGTGACGGGGACAAGCCCTACGAGCAGTACTTC. The genes are TRBV6-4 and TRBJ2-7, with D possibly matching TRBD1 (6 bases). The CDR3 covers 14 residues. The germline V and J ends were trimmed by 2 bases and 2 bases, with 10 bases remaining between them. Germline CDR1 reads MRHNA; CDR2 reads SNTAGT.

The chain joins TRBV5-3 to TRBJ1-1, with D possibly matching TRBD1 (6 bases). TRBV5-3 is annotated as an ORF whose role is uncertain. Deletions cut 2 bases from V and 6 bases from J, with 11 bases between. The length of the CDR3 is 13 residues. For the CDR3, the DNA is TGTGCCAGAAGCTTACAGGGTAACTCTGAAGCTTTCTTT. Amino acid sequence: CARSLQGNSEAFF.

The genes are TRBV11-2 and TRBJ2-5; D remains ambiguous. The CDR3 is made up of 14 amino acids. The germline CDR1 and CDR2 sequences are SGHAT and FQNNGV. V lost 3 bases and J 4 bases, leaving 12 bases between the germline ends. For the CDR3, the DNA is TGTGCCAGCAGCTTTATGGGTGGCGGAGAGACCCAGTACTTC. This gives the protein CASSFMGGGETQYF.

This clone appeared a single time. The V call is TRBV6-5, the J call TRBJ1-2, with TRBD1 identical over 7 bases. There are 14 residues in the CDR3. J gave up 6 bases and V 0 bases, and 4 bases lay outside the gene matches. Germline CDR1 and CDR2: MNHEY and SVGAGI. Written as DNA, the CDR3 is TGTGCCAGCAGTTACTCTCGTCAGGGGGATGGCTACACCTTC. Translated: CASSYSRQGDGYTF.

This clone came up a few times. The CDR3, as DNA: TGTGCCAGCAGCCGCAGACAGGGGGCAGGGGTCGAGCAGTACTTC. Its protein product is CASSRRQGAGVEQYF. This rearrangement joins TRBV3-1 (or the pseudogene TRBV3-2) to TRBJ2-7; 10 bases line up with TRBD1. The V gene's germline CDR1 is LGHDT and CDR2 YNNKEL (reference sequence). J gave up 6 bases and V 4 bases, and 9 bases lay outside the gene matches. This CDR3 contains 15 residues.

The chain is built from TRBV2 and TRBJ1-1; no reliable D call. The V and J ends lost 8 bases and 0 bases respectively, with 13 bases between them. The germline gives CDR1 SNHLY, CDR2 FYNNEI. The CDR3 has 14 amino acids. The CDR3 DNA reads as TGTGCCAGCCTCCCTGAGGCTTTGAACACTGAAGCTTTCTTT. Translation gives CASLPEALNTEAFF.

J is TRBJ2-3 and V is TRBV29-1, with D tentatively TRBD2 (5 bases). The CDR3 runs to 12 residues. Per germline, CDR1 SQVTM and CDR2 ANQGSEA. V was trimmed by 4 bases and J by 6 bases, leaving 11 bases between them. DNA for the CDR3: TGCAGCGTTGGCAGCGGCAGGGATACGCAGTATTTT. As protein: CSVGSGRDTQYF.

This clone came up once. As DNA, the CDR3 is TGCGCCAGCAGCCAAAGTGGGACAGGGGGATATGAAAAACTGTTTTTT. Its translation: CASSQSGTGGYEKLFF. The chain links TRBV4-1 to TRBJ1-4, with 11 nucleotides matching TRBD1. The V gene's germline CDR1 is MGHRA and CDR2 YSYEKL. The CDR3 totals 16 residues. V gave up 2 bases and J gave up 6 bases; unmatched junction bases: 5.

The chain uses TRBV2 and TRBJ2-5, with D uncertain. V lost 5 bases, J lost 6 bases, and 7 bases lay in between. Per germline, CDR1 SNHLY and CDR2 FYNNEI. The CDR3 sequence is 11 residues long. The DNA for the CDR3 is TGTGCCAGCAGTCCCATCAAGACCCAGTACTTC. It translates to CASSPIKTQYF.

About this clone: Other DNA variants within this sample encode the same CDR3. The chain is built from TRBV6-5 and TRBJ2-7; 7 bases map to TRBD1. The CDR3 is made up of 14 amino acids. Losses at the gene ends were 6 bases for V and 0 bases for J; bases not matched to a gene: 5. Germline CDR1 MNHEY, CDR2 SVGAGI. This CDR3 reads CASRRQGSSYEQYF. CDR3 DNA: TGTGCCAGCAGACGACAGGGAAGCTCCTACGAGCAGTACTTC.

This chain links TRBV11-3 with TRBJ2-5, with TRBD2 matching 10 bases. This CDR3 is built from 17 residues. With 5 bases clipped from V and 2 bases from J, the junction kept 11 bases outside the gene matches. Germline values: CDR1 SGHNT, CDR2 YENEEA. In nucleotides, the CDR3 is TGTGCCAGCAGCCGAAACGGACTAGCGGTGATTCAAGAGACCCAGTACTTC. It specifies CASSRNGLAVIQETQYF. The whole variable domain, filled in from reference TRBV11-3 and TRBJ2-5, reads EAGVVQSPRYKIIEKKQPVAFWCNPISGHNTLYWYLQNLGQGPELLIRYENEEAVDDSQLPKDRFSAERLKGVDSTLKIQPAELGDSAVYLCASSRNGLAVIQETQYFGPGTRLLVL.

The rearrangement joins TRBV4-3 to TRBJ1-1; D might be TRBD1 (6 bases). Germline V gives CDR1 LGHNA, CDR2 YSLEER. V was clipped by 1 base and J by 8 bases, with 14 bases between them. The length of the CDR3 is 14 residues. In DNA form, the CDR3 reads TGCGCCAGCAGCCAAGTCGTTCAGGGGACAGAAGCTTTCTTT. It yields the protein CASSQVVQGTEAFF.

The gene calls are TRBV6-5 and TRBJ2-2, with D perhaps matching TRBD2 (7 bases). The V and J ends lost 6 bases and 0 bases respectively, with 11 bases between them. The V gene's germline CDR1 is MNHEY and CDR2 SVGAGI. This CDR3 has 15 residues. In nucleotides, the CDR3 is TGTGCCAGCAGGACGGGGGGCTCGAACACCGGGGAGCTGTTTTTT. This codes for CASRTGGSNTGELFF.

This chain links TRBV15 with TRBJ2-1; 9 bases match TRBD1. The CDR3 has 16 residues. V shed 0 bases and J 3 bases; nucleotides not matched to a gene: 3. The germline CDR1 and CDR2 sequences are LNHNV and YYDKDF (reference sequence). DNA for the CDR3: TGTGCCACCAGCAGAGACAGACAGGGGGTCTACAATGAGCAGTTCTTC. It yields the protein CATSRDRQGVYNEQFF.

The V call is TRBV5-1, the J call TRBJ2-1; a possible D gene is TRBD2 (6 bases). The germline gives CDR1 SGHRS, CDR2 YFSETQ. This CDR3 comprises 14 residues. Trimming cost V 4 bases and J 7 bases, with 15 bases left between them. CDR3 residues: CASSGGTLANEQFF. The CDR3 region has the DNA TGCGCCAGCAGCGGCGGGACGCTGGCTAATGAGCAGTTCTTC.

As regards this clone: The sample carries other DNA sequences with the same CDR3. The chain employs TRBV2 and TRBJ1-2; 12 nucleotides align to TRBD1. J gave up 5 bases and V 6 bases, and 4 bases lay outside the gene matches. Germline assignment: CDR1 SNHLY and CDR2 FYNNEI. The CDR3 length is 14 residues. CDR3 sequence: CASSRDRGLYGYTF. The CDR3 nucleotides are TGTGCCAGCAGCCGGGACAGGGGGCTGTATGGCTACACCTTC.

The chain recombines TRBV7-8 with TRBJ1-5; 8 bases align to TRBD1. The CDR3 consists of 14 residues. CDR1 is SGHVS, CDR2 FQNEAQ, per germline. The V and J ends lost 0 bases and 5 bases, in that order; junction bases with no gene match: 0. CDR3 in amino acids: CASSLATGDQPQHF. The CDR3 nucleotides read TGTGCCAGCAGCTTAGCGACAGGGGATCAGCCCCAGCATTTT.

The chain joins TRBV7-2 to TRBJ2-1; D gene unclear. This CDR3 is 17 amino acids long. Germline CDR1 SGHTA, CDR2 FQGNSA. Trimming left V 5 bases short and J 8 bases short, with 25 bases between. The CDR3 coding sequence is TGTGCCAGCAGCAAGCCCAACCGAACTACCTCCAAACATGAGCAGTTCTTC. Translated, it gives CASSKPNRTTSKHEQFF.

The chain employs TRBV27 and TRBJ2-7, with 11 positions matching TRBD2. V was pared by 8 bases and J by 3 bases, with 6 bases of the junction left unmatched. CDR3 length: 14 residues. Germline V gene lookup returns CDR1 MNHEY and CDR2 SMNVEV (reference sequence). The CDR3: CASRPTSGGYEQYF. The DNA of the CDR3 is TGTGCCAGCCGCCCAACTAGCGGGGGCTACGAGCAGTACTTC.

This clone was counted a few times. The V gene is TRBV9, the J gene TRBJ2-7; D may be TRBD2 (5 bases). There are 13 residues in the CDR3. The germline V gene has CDR1 SGDLS and CDR2 YYNGEE. V gave up 0 bases and J gave up 5 bases, with 9 bases separating them. The CDR3 protein is CASSVGTWDEQYF. The CDR3 nucleotides are TGTGCCAGCAGCGTAGGGACTTGGGACGAGCAGTACTTC.

This clone appeared once. The J gene is TRBJ1-4, the V gene TRBV2; D is unclear. Germline V CDR1 and CDR2: SNHLY, FYNNEI. V lost 2 bases to trimming and J lost 8 bases, with 12 bases between them. This CDR3 contains 14 residues. The CDR3 bases are TGTGCCAGCAGTGAAAGAGGAGTCCCCGAAAAACTGTTTTTT. It specifies CASSERGVPEKLFF.